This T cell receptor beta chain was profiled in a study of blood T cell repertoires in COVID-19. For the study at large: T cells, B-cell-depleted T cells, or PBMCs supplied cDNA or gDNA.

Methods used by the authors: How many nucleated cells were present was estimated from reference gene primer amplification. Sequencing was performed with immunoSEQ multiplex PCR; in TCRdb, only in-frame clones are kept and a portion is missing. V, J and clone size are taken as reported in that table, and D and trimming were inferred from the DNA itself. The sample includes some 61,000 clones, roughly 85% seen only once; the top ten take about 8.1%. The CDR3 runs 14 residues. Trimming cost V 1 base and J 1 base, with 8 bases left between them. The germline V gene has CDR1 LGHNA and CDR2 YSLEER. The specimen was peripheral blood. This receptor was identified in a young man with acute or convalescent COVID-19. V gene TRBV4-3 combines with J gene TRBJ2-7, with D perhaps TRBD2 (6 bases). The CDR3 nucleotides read TGCGCCAGCAGCCAAGTTGCGGGGTCCTACGAGCAGTACTTC. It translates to CASSQVAGSYEQYF.